This T cell receptor beta chain was found in a study of identical twins. Template switching added a universal primer site, and cDNA bore unique molecular identifiers. TCRdb reanalysed the 5' RACE reads using MiXCR and keeps one entry per CDR3 protein. The top ten clones hold 8.8% of a sample with 200,000 to 250,000 distinct CDR3 sequences, 11% to 15% of them seen once. This clonotype was detected only a few times. This CDR3 is built from 15 residues. The germline CDR1 and CDR2 sequences are SGHRS and YFSETQ. Trimming stripped 4 bases from V and 3 bases from J, with 13 bases between. This sequence was found in a woman between 18 and 30 years old in good health. The chain joins TRBV5-1 to TRBJ2-2; possibly TRBD1 for D (5 bases). Material for sequencing was memory (CD45RO+) T cells sorted from blood. CDR3: CASSPREGDTGELFF. The CDR3 nucleotides read TGCGCCAGCAGCCCCCGTGAAGGGGACACCGGGGAGCTGTTTTTT.